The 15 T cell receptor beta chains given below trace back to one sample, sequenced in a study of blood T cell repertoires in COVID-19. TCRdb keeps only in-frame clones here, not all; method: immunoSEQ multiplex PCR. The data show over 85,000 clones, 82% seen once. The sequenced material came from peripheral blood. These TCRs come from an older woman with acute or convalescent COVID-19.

The CDR3 spells CASSPGDSRMNTEAFF. Written as DNA, the CDR3 is TGTGCCAGCAGCCCCGGGGACAGCAGAATGAACACTGAAGCTTTCTTT. The V gene is TRBV7-2, the J gene TRBJ1-1, with TRBD1 matching over 7 bases. The CDR3 totals 16 residues. CDR1 is SGHTA and CDR2 is FQGNSA in the germline V gene. Unmatched junction bases numbered 9, after V lost 5 bases and J lost 0 bases.

This chain's CDR3 is CSAETGVEQYF. The CDR3 DNA sequence: TGCAGTGCCGAGACAGGGGTCGAGCAGTACTTC. The rearrangement joins TRBV20-1 to TRBJ2-7; 8 bases match TRBD1. The CDR3 sequence is 11 residues long. CDR1 and CDR2 from the germline V gene are DFQATT and SNEGSKA (reference sequence). V trimming: 6 bases; J trimming: 6 bases; junction bases outside the gene matches: 4.

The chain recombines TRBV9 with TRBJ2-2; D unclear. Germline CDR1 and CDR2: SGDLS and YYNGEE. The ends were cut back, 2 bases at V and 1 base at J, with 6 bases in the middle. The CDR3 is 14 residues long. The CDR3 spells CASSVQQNTGELFF. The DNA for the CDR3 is TGTGCCAGCAGCGTTCAACAGAACACCGGGGAGCTGTTTTTT.

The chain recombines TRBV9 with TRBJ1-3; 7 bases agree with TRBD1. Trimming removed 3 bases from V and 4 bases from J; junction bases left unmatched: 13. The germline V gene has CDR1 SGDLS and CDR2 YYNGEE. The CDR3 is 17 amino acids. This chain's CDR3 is CASSAFRQGTQGNTIYF. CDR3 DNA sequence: TGTGCCAGCAGCGCCTTCCGACAGGGAACACAGGGAAACACCATATATTTT.

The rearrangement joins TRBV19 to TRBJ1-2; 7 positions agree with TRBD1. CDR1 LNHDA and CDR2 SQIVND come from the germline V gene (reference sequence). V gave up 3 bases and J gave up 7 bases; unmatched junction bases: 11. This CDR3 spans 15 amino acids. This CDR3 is CASSISLQGTAGYTF. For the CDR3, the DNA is TGTGCCAGTAGTATCTCTCTACAGGGGACGGCTGGCTACACCTTC.

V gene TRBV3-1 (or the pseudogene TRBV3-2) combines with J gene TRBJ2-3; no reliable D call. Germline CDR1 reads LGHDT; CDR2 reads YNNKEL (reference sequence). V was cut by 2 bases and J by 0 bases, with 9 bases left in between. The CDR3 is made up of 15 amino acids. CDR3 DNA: TGTGCCAGCAGCCAAAGCACAGACAGCACAGATACGCAGTATTTT. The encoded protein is CASSQSTDSTDTQYF.

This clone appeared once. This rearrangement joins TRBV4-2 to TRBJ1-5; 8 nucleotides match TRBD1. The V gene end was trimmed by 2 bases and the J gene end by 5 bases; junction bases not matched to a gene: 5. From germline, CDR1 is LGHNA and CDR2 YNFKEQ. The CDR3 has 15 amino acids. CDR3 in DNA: TGTGCCAGCAGCCAAAGAGGGACAGGCGATCAGCCCCAGCATTTT. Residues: CASSQRGTGDQPQHF.

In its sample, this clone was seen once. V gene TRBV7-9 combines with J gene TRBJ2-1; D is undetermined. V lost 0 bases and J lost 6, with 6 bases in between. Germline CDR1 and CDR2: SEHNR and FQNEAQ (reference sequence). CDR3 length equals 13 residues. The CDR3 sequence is CASSLAMFNEQFF. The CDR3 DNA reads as TGTGCCAGCAGCTTAGCCATGTTCAATGAGCAGTTCTTC.

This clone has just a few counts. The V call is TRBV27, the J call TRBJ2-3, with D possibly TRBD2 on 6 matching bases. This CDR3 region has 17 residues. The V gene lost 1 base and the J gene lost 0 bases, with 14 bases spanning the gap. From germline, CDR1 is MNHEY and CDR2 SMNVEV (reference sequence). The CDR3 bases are TGTGCCAGCAGTTTATACGTCATAACTAGCAGCACAGATACGCAGTATTTT. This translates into CASSLYVITSSTDTQYF.

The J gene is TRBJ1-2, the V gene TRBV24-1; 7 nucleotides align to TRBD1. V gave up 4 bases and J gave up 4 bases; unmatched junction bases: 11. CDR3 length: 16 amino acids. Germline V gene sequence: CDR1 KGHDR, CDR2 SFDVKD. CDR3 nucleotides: TGTGCCACCAGTGAGCCAGGGGGAGCCGACCCCTATGGCTACACCTTC. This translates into CATSEPGGADPYGYTF.

The CDR3 region has the DNA TGCAGCGTTGATAGGGGACTAGCCTTTGAGACCCAGTACTTC. This encodes CSVDRGLAFETQYF. V is TRBV29-1 and J is TRBJ2-5; 9 nucleotides match TRBD2. The CDR3 extends over 14 amino acids. Germline-derived CDR1 and CDR2 are SQVTM and ANQGSEA. Trimming removed 3 bases from V and 5 bases from J; junction bases left unmatched: 7.

CDR3 protein: CASSLDKDTEAFF. CDR3 DNA sequence: TGCGCCAGCAGCTTGGACAAAGACACTGAAGCTTTCTTT. This chain joins TRBV5-1 and TRBJ1-1; no reliable D call. Trimming removed 0 bases at V and 3 bases at J, with 6 bases between. This CDR3 is built from 13 residues. CDR1 and CDR2 (germline): SGHRS, YFSETQ.

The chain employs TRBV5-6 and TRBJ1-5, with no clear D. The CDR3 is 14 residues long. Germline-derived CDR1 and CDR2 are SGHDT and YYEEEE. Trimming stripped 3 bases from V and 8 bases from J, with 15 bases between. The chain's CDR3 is CASSSAGRAKPQHF. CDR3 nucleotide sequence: TGTGCCAGCAGCTCGGCCGGGAGAGCCAAGCCCCAGCATTTT.

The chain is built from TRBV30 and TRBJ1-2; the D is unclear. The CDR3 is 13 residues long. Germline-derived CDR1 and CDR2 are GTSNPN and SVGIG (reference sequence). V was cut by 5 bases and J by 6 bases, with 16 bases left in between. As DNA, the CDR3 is TGTGCCTGGGCCCGGGGTTGGGGAGATGGCTACACCTTC. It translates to CAWARGWGDGYTF.

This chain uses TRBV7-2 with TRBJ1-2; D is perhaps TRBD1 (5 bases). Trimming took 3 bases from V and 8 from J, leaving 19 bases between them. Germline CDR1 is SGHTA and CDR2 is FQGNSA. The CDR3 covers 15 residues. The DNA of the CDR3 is TGTGCCAGCAGCTTCGGAGGCAGGGCCGGGGGAGGCTACACCTTC. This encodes CASSFGGRAGGGYTF.